A selection of T cell receptor beta chains follows, all from one sample in a study of T cells in localized non-small cell lung cancer. Sequencing was performed with immunoSEQ multiplex PCR; in TCRdb, only in-frame clones are kept and a portion is missing. The sample has some 53,000 clones, roughly 89% seen once; the top ten hold 15% to 20%. The sample consisted of peripheral blood, taken before any cancer treatment. The receptors come from an older male donor with stage III squamous cell lung carcinoma. The CDR3 runs from the conserved cysteine through the conserved F or W. A row's size may be missing; if present it is once, few, many or a size class.

abundance	v_gene	j_gene	CDR3aa
NA	TRBV29-1	TRBJ2-5	CSVVFDGSGETQYF
NA	TRBV7-5	TRBJ1-2	CVRSPYRAYGYTF
few	TRBV7-3	TRBJ2-2	CASSTYTGELFF
NA	TRBV10-3	TRBJ2-7	CAIGGQGDAYEQYF
NA	TRBV5-4	TRBJ2-7	CASSGGQISYEQYF
NA	TRBV9	TRBJ2-1	CASSVDVRGLRGTSGALNEQFF
NA	TRBV7-7	TRBJ2-2	CASSVTGAGELFF
NA	TRBV10-3	TRBJ2-7	CAIRDYGTGTYEQYF
NA	TRBV10-3	TRBJ2-7	CATRTGGLEQYF
NA	TRBV4-2	TRBJ1-1	CASSQEEGTGPMNTEAFF
NA	TRBV4-2	TRBJ2-5	CASSFFGQGKETQYF
many	TRBV2	TRBJ1-1	CASSPGRAEAFF
NA	TRBV2	TRBJ1-5	CASRPSSGRHQPQHF
NA	TRBV2	TRBJ2-7	CASTPPDRSYEQYF
NA	TRBV11-2	TRBJ1-1	CASSYRENTEAFF
NA	TRBV5-8	TRBJ2-2	CASTLAWAVNTGELFF
NA	TRBV11-2	TRBJ2-3	CASSLGAGGSGNTDTQYF
NA	TRBV5-8	TRBJ2-5	CASSLFGDRGYYQETQYF
NA	TRBV19	TRBJ2-5	CASSLSGLGETQYF
NA	TRBV6-1	TRBJ1-1	CASSLGLGVTEAFF
NA	TRBV6-1	TRBJ2-3	CASSEAWRAGDTDTQYF
NA	TRBV2	TRBJ2-1	CASNPGQGAGGEQFF
NA	TRBV19	TRBJ2-7	CASSKDRDEQYF
NA	TRBV5-5	TRBJ2-7	CASSQQVISYEQYF
once	TRBV28	TRBJ1-2	CASSLRNYGYTF